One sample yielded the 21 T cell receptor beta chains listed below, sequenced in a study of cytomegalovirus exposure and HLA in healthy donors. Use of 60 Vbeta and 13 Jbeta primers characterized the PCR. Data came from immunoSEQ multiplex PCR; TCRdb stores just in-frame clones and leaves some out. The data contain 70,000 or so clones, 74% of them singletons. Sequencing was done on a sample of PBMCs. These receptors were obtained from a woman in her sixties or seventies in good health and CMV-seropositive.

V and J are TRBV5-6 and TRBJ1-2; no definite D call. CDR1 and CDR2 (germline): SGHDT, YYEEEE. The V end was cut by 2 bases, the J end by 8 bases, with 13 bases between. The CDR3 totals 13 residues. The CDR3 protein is CASSFGVVGGYTF. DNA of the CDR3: TGTGCCAGCAGCTTCGGGGTTGTAGGCGGCTACACCTTC.

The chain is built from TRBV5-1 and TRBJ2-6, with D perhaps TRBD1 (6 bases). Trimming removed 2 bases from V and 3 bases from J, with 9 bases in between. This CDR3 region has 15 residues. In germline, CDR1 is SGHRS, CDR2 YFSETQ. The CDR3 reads CASSLAGVGANVLTF. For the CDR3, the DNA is TGCGCCAGCAGCTTAGCAGGGGTTGGGGCCAACGTCCTGACTTTC.

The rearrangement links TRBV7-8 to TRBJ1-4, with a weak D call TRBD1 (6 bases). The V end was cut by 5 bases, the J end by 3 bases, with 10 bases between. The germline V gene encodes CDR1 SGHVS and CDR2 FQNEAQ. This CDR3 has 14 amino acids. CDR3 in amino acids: CASSQGHANEKLFF. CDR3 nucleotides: TGTGCCAGCAGCCAGGGACACGCTAATGAAAAACTGTTTTTT.

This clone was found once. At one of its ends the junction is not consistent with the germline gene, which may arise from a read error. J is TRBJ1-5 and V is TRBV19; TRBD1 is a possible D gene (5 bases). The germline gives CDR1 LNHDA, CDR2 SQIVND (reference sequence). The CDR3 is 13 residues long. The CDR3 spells CASRPPGNRPQHF. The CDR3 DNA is TGTGCCAGTAGGCCTCCAGGGAATCGGCCCCAGCATTTT.

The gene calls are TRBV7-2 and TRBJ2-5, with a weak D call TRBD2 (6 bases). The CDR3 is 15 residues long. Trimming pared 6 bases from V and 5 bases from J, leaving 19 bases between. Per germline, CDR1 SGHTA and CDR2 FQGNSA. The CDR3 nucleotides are TGTGCCAGCAGTTCTCAAGCGGGTACGGGGGAGACCCAGTACTTC. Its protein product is CASSSQAGTGETQYF.

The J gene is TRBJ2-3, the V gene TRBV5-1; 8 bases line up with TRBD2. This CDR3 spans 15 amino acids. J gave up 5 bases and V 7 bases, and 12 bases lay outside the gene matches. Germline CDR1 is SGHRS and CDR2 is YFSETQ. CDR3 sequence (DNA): TGCGCCAGCTCTAAGCGGGAGCGTTCTAAAGATACGCAGTATTTT. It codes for CASSKRERSKDTQYF. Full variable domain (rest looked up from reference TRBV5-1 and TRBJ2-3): KAGVTQTPRYLIKTRGQQVTLSCSPISGHRSVSWYQQTPGQGLQFLFEYFSETQRNKGNFPGRFSGRQFSNSRSEMNVSTLELGDSALYLCASSKRERSKDTQYFGPGTRLTVL.

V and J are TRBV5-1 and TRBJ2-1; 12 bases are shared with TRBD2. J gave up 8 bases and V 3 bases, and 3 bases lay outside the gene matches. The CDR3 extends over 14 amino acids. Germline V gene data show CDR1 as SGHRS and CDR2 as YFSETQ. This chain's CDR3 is CASSYGLAGHEQFF. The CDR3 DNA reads TGCGCCAGCAGCTACGGACTAGCGGGACATGAGCAGTTCTTC.

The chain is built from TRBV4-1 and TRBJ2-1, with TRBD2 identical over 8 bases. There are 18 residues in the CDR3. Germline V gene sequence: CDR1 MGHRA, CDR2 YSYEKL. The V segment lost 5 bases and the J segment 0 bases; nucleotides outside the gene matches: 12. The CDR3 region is CASSFRSSGSGSYNEQFF. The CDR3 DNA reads TGCGCCAGCAGCTTCCGGTCTAGCGGGTCGGGCTCCTACAATGAGCAGTTCTTC.

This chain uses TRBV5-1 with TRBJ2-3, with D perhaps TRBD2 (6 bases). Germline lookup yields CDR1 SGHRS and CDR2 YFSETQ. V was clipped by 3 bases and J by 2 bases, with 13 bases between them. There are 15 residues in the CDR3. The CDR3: CASSSDGRFTDTQYF. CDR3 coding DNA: TGCGCCAGCAGCTCCGACGGGAGATTCACAGATACGCAGTATTTT.

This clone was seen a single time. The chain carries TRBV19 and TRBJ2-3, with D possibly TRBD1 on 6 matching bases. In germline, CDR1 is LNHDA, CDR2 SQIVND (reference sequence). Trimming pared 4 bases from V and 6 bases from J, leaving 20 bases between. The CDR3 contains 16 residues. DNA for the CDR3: TGTGCCAGTAGTAAAGAAACAGGGTTTCAAGGGGATACGCAGTATTTT. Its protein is CASSKETGFQGDTQYF.

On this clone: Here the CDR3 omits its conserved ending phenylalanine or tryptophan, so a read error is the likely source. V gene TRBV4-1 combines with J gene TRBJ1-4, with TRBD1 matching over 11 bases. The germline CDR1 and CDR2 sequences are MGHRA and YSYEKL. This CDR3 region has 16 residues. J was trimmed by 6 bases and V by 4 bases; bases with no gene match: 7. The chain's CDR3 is CASSPSGQGGDEKLFV. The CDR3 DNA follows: TGCGCCAGCAGCCCCTCGGGACAGGGGGGCGATGAAAAACTGTTTGTT.

CDR3 bases: TGTGCCAGCAGCGTAGGTTCTAGCGGGGGGAACACAGATACGCAGTATTTT. This codes for CASSVGSSGGNTDTQYF. The chain is built from TRBV9 and TRBJ2-3; 11 nucleotides align to TRBD2. This CDR3 region has 17 residues. Losses at the gene ends were 0 bases for V and 2 bases for J; bases not matched to a gene: 5. CDR1 and CDR2 from the germline V gene are SGDLS and YYNGEE.

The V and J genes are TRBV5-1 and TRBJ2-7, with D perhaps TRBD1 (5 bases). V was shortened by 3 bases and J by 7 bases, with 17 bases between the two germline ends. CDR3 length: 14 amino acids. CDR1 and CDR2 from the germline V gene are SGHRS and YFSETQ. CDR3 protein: CASSSGSPQGEQYF. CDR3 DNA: TGCGCCAGCAGCTCAGGTTCACCCCAGGGAGAGCAGTACTTC.

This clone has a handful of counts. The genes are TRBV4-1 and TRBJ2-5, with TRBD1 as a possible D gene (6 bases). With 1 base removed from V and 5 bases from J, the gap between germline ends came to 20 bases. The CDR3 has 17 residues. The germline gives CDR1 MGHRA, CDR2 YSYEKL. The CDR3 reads CASSQGPLQGLGETQYF. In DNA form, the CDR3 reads TGCGCCAGCAGCCAAGGGCCACTCCAGGGGCTAGGGGAGACCCAGTACTTC.

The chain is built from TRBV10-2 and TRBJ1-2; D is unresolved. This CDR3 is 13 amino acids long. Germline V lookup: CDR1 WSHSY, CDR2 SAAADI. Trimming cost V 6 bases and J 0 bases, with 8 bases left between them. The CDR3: CASSGKANYGYTF. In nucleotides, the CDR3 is TGCGCCAGCAGCGGGAAAGCTAACTATGGCTACACCTTC.

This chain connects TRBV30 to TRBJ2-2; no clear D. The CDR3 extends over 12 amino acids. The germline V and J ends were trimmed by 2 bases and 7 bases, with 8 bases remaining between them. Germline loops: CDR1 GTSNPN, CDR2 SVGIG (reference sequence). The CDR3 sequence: CAWSTRIGELFF. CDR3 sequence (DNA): TGTGCCTGGAGTACACGCATCGGGGAGCTGTTTTTT.

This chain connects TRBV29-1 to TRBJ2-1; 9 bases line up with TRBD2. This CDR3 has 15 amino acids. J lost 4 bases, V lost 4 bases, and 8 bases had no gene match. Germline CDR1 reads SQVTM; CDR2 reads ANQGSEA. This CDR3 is CSVGSLAGFYNEQFF. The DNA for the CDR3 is TGCAGCGTTGGCTCCCTAGCGGGATTTTACAATGAGCAGTTCTTC.

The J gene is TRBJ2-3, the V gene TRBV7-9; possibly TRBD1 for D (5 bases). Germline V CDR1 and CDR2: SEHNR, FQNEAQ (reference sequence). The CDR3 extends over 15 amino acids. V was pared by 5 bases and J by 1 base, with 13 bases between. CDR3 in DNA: TGTGCCAGCAGCATACAGGATTTTCGCACAGATACGCAGTATTTT. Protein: CASSIQDFRTDTQYF.

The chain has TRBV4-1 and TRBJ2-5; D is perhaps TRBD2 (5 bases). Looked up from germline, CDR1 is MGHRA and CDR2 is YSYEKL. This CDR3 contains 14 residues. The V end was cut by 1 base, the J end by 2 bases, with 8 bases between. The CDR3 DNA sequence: TGCGCCAGCAGCCAAGGGGCGGGTCAAGAGACCCAGTACTTC. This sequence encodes CASSQGAGQETQYF.

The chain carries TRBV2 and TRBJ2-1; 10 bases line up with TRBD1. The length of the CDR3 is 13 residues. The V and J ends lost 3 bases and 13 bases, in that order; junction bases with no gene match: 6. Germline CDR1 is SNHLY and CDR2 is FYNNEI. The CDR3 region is CASSDVGDRGQFF. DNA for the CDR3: TGTGCCAGCAGTGATGTCGGGGACAGGGGTCAGTTCTTC.

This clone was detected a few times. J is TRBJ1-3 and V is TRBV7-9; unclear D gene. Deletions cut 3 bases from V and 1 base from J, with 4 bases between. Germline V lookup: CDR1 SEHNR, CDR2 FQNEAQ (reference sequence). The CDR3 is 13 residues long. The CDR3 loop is CASSFQSGNTIYF. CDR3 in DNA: TGTGCCAGCAGCTTCCAATCTGGAAACACCATATATTTT.